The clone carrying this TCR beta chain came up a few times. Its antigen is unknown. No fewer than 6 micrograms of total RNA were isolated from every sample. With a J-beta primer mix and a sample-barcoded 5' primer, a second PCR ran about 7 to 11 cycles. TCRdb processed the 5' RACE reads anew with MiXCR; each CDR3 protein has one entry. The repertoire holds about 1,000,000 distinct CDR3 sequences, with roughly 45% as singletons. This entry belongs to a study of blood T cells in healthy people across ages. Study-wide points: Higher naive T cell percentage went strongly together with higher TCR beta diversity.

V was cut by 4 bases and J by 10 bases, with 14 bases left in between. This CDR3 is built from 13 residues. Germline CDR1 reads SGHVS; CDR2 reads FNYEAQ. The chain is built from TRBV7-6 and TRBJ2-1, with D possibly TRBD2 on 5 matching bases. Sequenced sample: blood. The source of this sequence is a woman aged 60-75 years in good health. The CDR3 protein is CASSSYRGYEQFF. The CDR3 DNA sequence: TGTGCCAGCAGCTCCTATAGAGGGTACGAGCAGTTCTTC.